The rows below give T cell receptor beta chains drawn from one sample of a study of blood T cell repertoires in COVID-19. Sequencing was performed with immunoSEQ multiplex PCR; in TCRdb, only in-frame clones are kept and a portion is missing. This table has about 170,000 clones, under 90% appearing once. Sequenced sample: peripheral blood. Source of these receptors: a woman at least 80 years old with acute or convalescent COVID-19. CDR3s include the opening cysteine and the closing phenylalanine or tryptophan.

>14|TRBJ2-3|TRBV11-3
CASSLEGGLGTQYF
>15|TRBJ2-3|TRBV29-1
CSVEGEGFVTDTQYF
>13|TRBJ2-7|TRBV6-6
CAGRGGGSYEQYF
>14|TRBJ1-1|TRBV5-1
CASFPTTGATEAFF
>16|TRBJ1-4|TRBV28
CASSPHEGATNEKLFF
>15|TRBJ2-3|TRBV30
CAWTPDLRQGDTQYF
>18|TRBJ1-2|TRBV9
CASSVSAGQGPFNYGYTF
>13|TRBJ2-5|TRBV10-3
CAISESPGETQYF
>16|TRBJ1-6|TRBV7-8
CASSRQTGGLRSPLHF
>15|TRBJ1-2|TRBV19
CATAPDNQAYYGYTF
>13|TRBJ2-5|TRBV29-1
CSVTKQGFETQYF
>15|TRBJ1-4|TRBV2
CASSPWTGPNEKLFF
>14|TRBJ2-5|TRBV9
CASSVAWGRETQYF
>14|TRBJ1-6|TRBV30
CAWRETGANSPLHF
>15|TRBJ2-1|TRBV5-6
CASSLVREGGNEQFF
>14|TRBJ1-6|TRBV14
CASSRDRDGSPLHF
>15|TRBJ2-5|TRBV9
CASSVAARYQETQYF
>18|TRBJ2-7|TRBV5-6
CASSFFLRQGSSSYEQYF
>15|TRBJ2-2|TRBV19
CASSIQGANTGELFF
>17|TRBJ1-3|TRBV18
CASSPTPGSVSGNTIYF
>19|TRBJ2-3|TRBV4-1
CASSQDGVIMAGASDTQYF
>16|TRBJ2-1|TRBV24-1
CATSDSGTGSYNEQFF
>15|TRBJ2-7|TRBV19
CASSMSTPLSHEQYF
>15|TRBJ1-4|TRBV15
CATSRDSSGNEKLFF
>16|TRBJ2-2|TRBV11-2
CASSFRGTGETGELFF
>13|TRBJ1-2|TRBV25-1
CASGPHGNYGYTF
>15|TRBJ1-3|TRBV6-5
CASSLGTGLGNTIYF
>16|TRBJ2-5|TRBV4-3
CASSQDISDRGETQYF
>16|TRBJ2-7|TRBV4-1
CASSQDPGQGWSEQYF
>12|TRBJ2-1|TRBV3-1/TRBV3-2
CASSQLRDEQFF
>14|TRBJ1-2|TRBV28
CASSGGQVIYGYTF
>13|TRBJ2-7|TRBV11-2
CASSLGGTYEQYF
>16|TRBJ2-5|TRBV5-8
CASSSLIGERQETQYF
>14|TRBJ1-5|TRBV6-6
CASSFAGSNQPQHF
>15|TRBJ2-5|TRBV7-6
CASSPRTGGQETQYF
>14|TRBJ1-4|TRBV7-9
CASSLARGAEKLFF
>16|TRBJ2-1|TRBV6-2/TRBV6-3
CASSYQRGGSYNEQFF
>15|TRBJ1-2|TRBV5-5
CASSSWGGYVEGYTF
>14|TRBJ1-4|TRBV2
CASSEGRGREKLFF
>14|TRBJ2-7|TRBV30
CAWSQDRSFYEQYF
>15|TRBJ1-5|TRBV5-8
CASSLETGIWQPQHF
>15|TRBJ2-3|TRBV11-3
CASSFRRWYTDTQYF
>14|TRBJ2-2|TRBV5-5
CASSLSANTGELFF
>14|TRBJ2-1|TRBV5-1
CASSTGQNYNEQFF
>16|TRBJ2-2|TRBV9
CASSPRTGGNTGELFF
>13|TRBJ1-5|TRBV30
CAWSVREDQPQHF
>17|TRBJ1-2|TRBV3-1/TRBV3-2
CASSPPLDRDAGYGYTF
>13|TRBJ2-5|TRBV29-1
CSVARDRQETQYF